This TCR beta chain is from a study of blood T cell repertoires in COVID-19 (TCRdb year 2020). Background for the entire study: Collaborator samples came from the United States, Italy and Spain and covered acute and convalescent phases of COVID-19. Samples were obtained from the ongoing ImmuneRACE study (first 160 participants) and from 1,000 to 1,500 subjects provided by 6 global collaborators. Deeply sampled blood TCRbeta repertoires from subjects exposed to, actively infected with, or recovered from COVID-19 were included in the dataset. The repertoires were made available in a free public database intended to serve as a resource for research on the immune response to SARS-CoV-2. Where available, HLA class I and class II types were taken from metadata supplied by the sample provider and were not determined by assay-based typing. A de-identified subject ID, COVID-19 status, age in years and sex were almost always included in the sample metadata. The prospective study material was composed of cDNA or gDNA derived from T cells, B-cell-depleted T cells, or PBMCs. Points the paper makes about the study in general: The quantity of clinical and demographic metadata differed by source and by participant and was supplied without curation.

Taken from the germline V gene, the CDR1 and CDR2 loops are KGHDR and SFDVKD. From the cysteine up to the phenylalanine, the CDR3 has a length of 17 residues. Only the CDR3 part of the read is kept: 51 bases, read in frame from the first base. Trimming takes 9 bases off V and 0 bases off J; junction bases not matched to a gene: 12. Whole blood was collected in K2EDTA tubes by collaborating institutions according to the institutions' own protocols. For TCRbeta analysis, collaborators shipped samples in one of three forms: frozen whole blood, isolated PBMCs, or DNA extracted from either of those sample types. This clone was seen only once. Its antigen is unknown. No base qualities exist here, and no much larger clone lies one base off it. The immunoSEQ Assay, a bias-controlled multiplex PCR, was used to amplify TCRbeta CDR3 regions from genomic DNA. Per the source publication's procedure: Nucleated cell counts per sample were estimated from amplification of reference gene primers within the assay. To quantify the absolute abundance of each unique TCRbeta CDR3 rearrangement, sequence reads were collapsed and filtered. For each sample, productive Simpson clonality was calculated by taking the square root of Simpson's diversity index across productive rearrangements. Held by TCRdb, this immuneACCESS table contains in-frame sequences only and omits some clones. Under half of the omission traces to an unresolved V gene where checked; the cause of the rest is unknown. Clone size and the V and J calls come from that table; the DNA yielded D and trimming. The sample yields 130,000 to 150,000 clones; approximately 89% were counted once. The top ten hold about 1.5% of the sample.

What was sequenced was peripheral blood. This clonotype was obtained from a human donor in a cohort sampled during active COVID-19. The sequence is built from TRBV24-1 and TRBJ2-3; 9 middle bases align to TRBD1. The sequence in DNA is TGTGCCACCGGACCGGGACAGGGCCTTACTAGCACAGATACGCAGTATTTT. This yields the protein CATGPGQGLTSTDTQYF.